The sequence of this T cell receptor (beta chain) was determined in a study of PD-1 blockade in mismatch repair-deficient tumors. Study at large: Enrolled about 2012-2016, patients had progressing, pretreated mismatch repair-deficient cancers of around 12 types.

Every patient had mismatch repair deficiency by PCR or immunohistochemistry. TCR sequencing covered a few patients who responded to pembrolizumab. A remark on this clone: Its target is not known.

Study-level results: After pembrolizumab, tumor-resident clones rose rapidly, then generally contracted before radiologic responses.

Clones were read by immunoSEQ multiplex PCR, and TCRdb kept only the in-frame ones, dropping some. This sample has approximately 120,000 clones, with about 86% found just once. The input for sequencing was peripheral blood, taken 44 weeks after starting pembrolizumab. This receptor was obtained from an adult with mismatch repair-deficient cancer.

The CDR3 coding sequence is TGTGCCAGCAGCCTCGGGACCGAAGGAAACACCATATATTTT. Amino acid sequence: CASSLGTEGNTIYF. The chain uses TRBV28 and TRBJ1-3; the D gene is possibly TRBD1 (5 bases). The length of the CDR3 is 14 residues. CDR1 and CDR2 from the germline V gene are MDHEN and SYDVKM. V lost 6 bases and J 4 bases, leaving 13 bases between the germline ends.